The rows below give T cell receptor beta chains drawn from one sample of a study of T cell responses to AZD1222 COVID-19 vaccine. The protocol was immunoSEQ multiplex PCR, while the TCRdb copy is restricted to in-frame clones and leaves out a portion. The table records under 130,000 clones, approximately 88% of them present only once. The specimen comprised peripheral blood, sampled on day 0 of AZD1222 vaccination. The receptors originated from an adult in good health. The CDR3 runs from the conserved cysteine through the conserved F or W. D genes are given only for firm matches. A row's size may be missing; if present it is once, few, many or a size class.

v_call	cdr3_length	clone_size	d_call	j_call	cdr3_nt	cdr3_aa
TRBV7-2	14	-	-	TRBJ2-5	TGTGCCAGCAGCTTGGTAAGGGGTGGAGAGACCCAGTACTTC	CASSLVRGGETQYF
TRBV27	13	-	-	TRBJ1-4	TGTGCCAGCAGTTTGGAGGGTAGTGAAAAACTGTTTTTT	CASSLEGSEKLFF
TRBV19	13	-	-	TRBJ1-2	TGTGCCAGTAGTATTTATGACGGGAAAGGCTACACCTTC	CASSIYDGKGYTF
TRBV2	13	-	-	TRBJ2-7	TGTGCCAGCACCGAGGGGGGATCCTACGAGCAGTACTTC	CASTEGGSYEQYF
TRBV4-1	17	-	TRBD1	TRBJ1-3	TGCGCCAGCAGCCCGATGGTAACAGGGGGCTCTGGAAACACCATATATTTT	CASSPMVTGGSGNTIYF
TRBV12-3/TRBV12-4	12	-	-	TRBJ2-7	TGTGCCAGCAGCGTGAACGGCTACGAGCAGTACTTC	CASSVNGYEQYF
TRBV29-1	13	few	-	TRBJ1-1	TGCAGCGTTACCGGGACACCGAACACTGAAGCTTTCTTT	CSVTGTPNTEAFF
TRBV9	14	-	-	TRBJ2-1	TGTGCCAGCAGCACAAGGGGGTGGGAGAATGAGCAGTTCTTC	CASSTRGWENEQFF
TRBV4-3	17	-	-	TRBJ2-1	TGCGCCAGCAGCCAAGTTGGCGGCCCGAGCTCCTACAATGAGCAGTTCTTC	CASSQVGGPSSYNEQFF
TRBV27	15	-	TRBD1	TRBJ1-1	TGTGCCAGCAGTTTATATGGGACAGAGAACACTGAAGCTTTCTTT	CASSLYGTENTEAFF
TRBV7-6	15	few	-	TRBJ1-5	TGTGCCAGCAGCTTGTCGGCCGGCGGCAATCAGCCCCAGCATTTT	CASSLSAGGNQPQHF
TRBV3-1/TRBV3-2	13	-	-	TRBJ2-7	TGTGCCAGCAGCCAAGGAGGCCGGGGTGAGCAGTACTTC	CASSQGGRGEQYF
TRBV9	13	-	TRBD1	TRBJ2-7	TGTGCCAGCAGCGCACAGCCGGGACAGCCGTCCCATTTC	CASSAQPGQPSHF
TRBV5-6	15	-	TRBD1	TRBJ1-2	TGTGCCAGCAGCCCAATGCCAGGGGGTTTATCTGGCTACACCTTC	CASSPMPGGLSGYTF
TRBV2	13	-	-	TRBJ1-1	TGTGCCAGCTTAAAGGAGGCGAATACTGAAGCTTTCTTT	CASLKEANTEAFF
TRBV9	15	-	-	TRBJ1-4	TGTGCCAGCAGCGTAGCGGAGGGGATAGGTGAAAAACTGTTTTTT	CASSVAEGIGEKLFF
TRBV9	15	-	-	TRBJ2-7	TGTGCCAGCAGCGTCGGTGACCGACTTACCAACGAGCAGTACTTC	CASSVGDRLTNEQYF
TRBV19	15	-	-	TRBJ1-5	TGTGCCAGTAAGCCCCTAGATTATAGCAATCAGCCCCAGCATTTT	CASKPLDYSNQPQHF
TRBV3-1/TRBV3-2	14	-	-	TRBJ2-7	TGTGCCAGCAGCCATCAGGGACGCTCCTACGAGCAGTACTTC	CASSHQGRSYEQYF
TRBV3-1/TRBV3-2	13	-	TRBD1	TRBJ1-1	TGTGCCAGCAGCCAAGGACAGGGGAGAGAACCTTTCTTT	CASSQGQGREPFF
TRBV10-3	13	-	TRBD1	TRBJ1-2	TGTGCCATCAGCCTCACAGGGGGTCATGGCTACACCTTC	CAISLTGGHGYTF
TRBV3-1/TRBV3-2	13	-	-	TRBJ2-7	TGTGCCAGCAGCCAAGCAACAGGGTACGAGCAGTACTTC	CASSQATGYEQYF
TRBV7-2	14	-	TRBD1	TRBJ2-7	TGTGCCAGCAGCCCCTGGACAGGGGAATACGAGCAGTACTTC	CASSPWTGEYEQYF
TRBV28	13	-	TRBD2	TRBJ2-2	TGTGCCACCACCGGGACTAGTGAGCGGGAGCTGTTTTTT	CATTGTSERELFF
TRBV4-3	16	-	TRBD2	TRBJ2-1	TGCGCCAGCAGCCAGGGGACTAGCGGCTCCTACAATGAGCAGTTCTTC	CASSQGTSGSYNEQFF
TRBV2	15	-	-	TRBJ1-3	TGTGCCAGCATGACGATTATAAACTCTGGAAACACCATATATTTT	CASMTIINSGNTIYF
TRBV27	12	-	-	TRBJ1-4	TGTGCCAGCAGTTTTAGGGGCAGGGAACTGTTTTTT	CASSFRGRELFF
TRBV6-6	16	-	-	TRBJ1-6	TGTGCCAGCAGCCCTCCCTCGCAGGGCGGGAATTCACCCCTCCACTTT	CASSPPSQGGNSPLHF
TRBV12-5	15	-	-	TRBJ1-1	TGTGCTAGTGGTTTGGGGAGTGGGGCGACGACTGAAGCTTTCTTT	CASGLGSGATTEAFF
TRBV28	14	-	-	TRBJ1-2	TGTGCCAGCAGCCCTCGAGGCCTTTCCTATGGCTACACCTTC	CASSPRGLSYGYTF
TRBV4-1	15	once	TRBD1	TRBJ1-5	TGCGCCAGCAGCCAGGTCGACAGGGATAATCAGCCCCAGCATTTT	CASSQVDRDNQPQHF
TRBV5-1	18	-	TRBD1	TRBJ2-7	TGCGCCAGCAGCCCGCGACCCGGGACAGGGAGCGGCGCCTACGAGCAGTACTTC	CASSPRPGTGSGAYEQYF
TRBV7-9	14	-	TRBD1	TRBJ1-6	TGTGCCAGCAGCGCGGGACAGGGGAGTTCACCCCTCCACTTT	CASSAGQGSSPLHF
TRBV5-1	14	-	-	TRBJ1-2	TGCGCCAGCAGCTCGACAGACAGGATCGGCGGCTACACCTTC	CASSSTDRIGGYTF
TRBV14	19	-	-	TRBJ2-1	TGTGCCAGCAGCCAAGGGCTCCGGTCGGGTCTAAGTGCCTACAATGAGCAGTTCTTC	CASSQGLRSGLSAYNEQFF
TRBV19	12	few	-	TRBJ1-2	TGTGCCTCCTATAAGTCTAACTATGGCTACACCTTC	CASYKSNYGYTF
TRBV19	12	-	-	TRBJ2-7	TGTGCCAGTAGGACTAAGGACAAGATTTCCTACTTC	CASRTKDKISYF
TRBV19	13	once	-	TRBJ2-2	TGTGCCAGTAGTATTCAGATCACCGGGGAGCTGTTTTTT	CASSIQITGELFF
TRBV6-1	13	-	-	TRBJ1-2	TGTGCCAGCAGTGAGACCCCCGCACATGGCTACACCTTC	CASSETPAHGYTF
TRBV16	13	-	-	TRBJ2-7	TGTGCCAGCAGCCGTGGCAGAAATTACGAGCAGTACTTC	CASSRGRNYEQYF
TRBV5-5	12	-	TRBD1	TRBJ2-7	TGTGCCAGCAGCAGGGACAGCTACGAGCAGTACTTC	CASSRDSYEQYF
TRBV7-3	17	few	TRBD1	TRBJ2-3	TGTGCCAGCAGCCTTGGACAGGGAATCACGAGCACAGATACGCAGTATTTT	CASSLGQGITSTDTQYF
TRBV3-1/TRBV3-2	13	-	-	TRBJ1-6	TGTGCCAGCAGCCAAGCGAGGGATTCACCCCTCCACTTT	CASSQARDSPLHF
TRBV4-2	19	-	TRBD1	TRBJ1-4	TGTGCCAGCAGCCAATTGTCCGGGACAGGCTCAGCAACTAATGAAAAACTGTTTTTT	CASSQLSGTGSATNEKLFF
TRBV30	12	-	-	TRBJ1-1	TGTGCCTCTACAGGGATGATCTCTGAAGCTTTCTTT	CASTGMISEAFF
TRBV7-9	17	-	-	TRBJ1-6	TGTGCCAGCAGAACGGGGTTCCAAAGCTTCTATAATTCACCCCTCCACTTT	CASRTGFQSFYNSPLHF
TRBV18	14	few	TRBD1	TRBJ1-2	TGTGCCAGCTCACAGGAGACAGGGAACTATGGCTACACCTTC	CASSQETGNYGYTF
TRBV7-2	19	few	TRBD2	TRBJ2-3	TGTGCCAGCAGCTTAGTCCTCGGGCTAGCGGGCCTGGACACAGATACGCAGTATTTT	CASSLVLGLAGLDTDTQYF
TRBV13	16	-	TRBD2	TRBJ2-7	TGTGCCAGCAGCATAGGACTAGCGGGGATCCCCTACGAGCAGTACTTC	CASSIGLAGIPYEQYF
TRBV28	15	-	TRBD1	TRBJ1-2	TGTGCCAGCAGTCCATGGACAGGGACTAACTATGGCTACACCTTC	CASSPWTGTNYGYTF
TRBV10-3	14	once	TRBD1	TRBJ1-3	TGTGCCATCACCCCCGGACAGGGCAGAAACACCATATATTTT	CAITPGQGRNTIYF
TRBV24-1	11	-	-	TRBJ2-7	TGTGCCACCAGTGATACCTACGAGCAGTACTTC	CATSDTYEQYF
TRBV2	12	-	-	TRBJ2-3	TGTGCCAGCAGCCAGAGCACAGATACGCAGTATTTT	CASSQSTDTQYF
TRBV7-9	16	few	TRBD1	TRBJ1-4	TGTGCCAGCAGCTCCTTCCCGGGACAGGTTGATGAAAAACTGTTTTTT	CASSSFPGQVDEKLFF